There are a few counts of the clone carrying this T cell receptor (beta chain). What it binds is unknown. The data belong to a study of beta chain features in type 1 diabetes. Findings and limits, study-wide: Individuals with type 1 diabetes displayed fewer insertions and more deletions at VDJ junctions. Shortening that was moderate but significant affected the TCRB CDR3s of Type 1 diabetes patients in all four CD4+ subsets. In the patient group, naive, central memory and Treg TCRB repertoires seemed more alike than in the healthy donor group.

What was sequenced were expressed TCRB transcripts, since all of the isolated RNA had been reverse transcribed. Method: immunoSEQ multiplex PCR; TCRdb's copy keeps in-frame clones and lacks some. The repertoire holds 400,000 or so clones, with roughly 12% as singletons. Sequencing was carried out using naive CD4+ T cells from blood. The clonotype originates from a woman aged 18-29 years with type 1 diabetes.

The CDR3 region is CASRTVSKNIQYF. For the CDR3, the DNA is TGTGCCAGCAGAACGGTGTCCAAAAACATTCAGTACTTC. The chain recombines TRBV6-5 with TRBJ2-4; D unclear. The germline gives CDR1 MNHEY, CDR2 SVGAGI. The CDR3 sequence is 13 residues long. Trimming left V 6 bases short and J 2 bases short, with 8 bases between.